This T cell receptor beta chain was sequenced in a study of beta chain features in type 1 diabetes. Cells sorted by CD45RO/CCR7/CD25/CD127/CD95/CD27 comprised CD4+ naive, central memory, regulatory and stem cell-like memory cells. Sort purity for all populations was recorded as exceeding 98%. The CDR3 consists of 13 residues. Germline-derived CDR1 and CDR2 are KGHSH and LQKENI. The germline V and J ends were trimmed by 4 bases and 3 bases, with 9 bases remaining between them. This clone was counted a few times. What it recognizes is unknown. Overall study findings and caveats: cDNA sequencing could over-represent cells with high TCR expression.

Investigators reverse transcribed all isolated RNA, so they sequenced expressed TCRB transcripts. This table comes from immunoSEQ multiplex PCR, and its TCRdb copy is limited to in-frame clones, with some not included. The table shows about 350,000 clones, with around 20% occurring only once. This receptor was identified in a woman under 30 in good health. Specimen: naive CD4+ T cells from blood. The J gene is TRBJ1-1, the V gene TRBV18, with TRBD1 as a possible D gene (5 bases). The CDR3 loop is CASSLDRDTEAFF. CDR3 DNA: TGTGCCAGCTCACTTGACAGAGACACTGAAGCTTTCTTT.